This T cell receptor beta chain was found in a study of a mutant IDH1 vaccine in newly diagnosed glioma. Study overall: Treated patients were roughly 60% male, 37.5% female, mean age around 40 years. Those enrolled had earlier been treated with radiotherapy, temozolomide, or both, mostly both.

Generated by immunoSEQ multiplex PCR, the TCRdb table keeps only in-frame clones and is missing some. In the table there are some 130,000 clones, over 75% of which are singletons. The CDR3 length is 15 residues. Germline V gives CDR1 MGHDK, CDR2 SYGVNS. V shed 2 bases and J shed 2 bases, with 13 bases lying between them. With respect to this clone: Its antigen is still unknown.

Time point of the sample: week 11, during vaccination. Vaccination comprised doses that each held 300 ug of mutant IDH1 20-mer peptide, plus topical imiquimod. This clonotype was sampled from a man in his forties with glioma. The input for sequencing was PBMCs, taken from a glioma patient whose treatment included an IDH1 peptide vaccine. This sequence joins TRBV25-1 and TRBJ2-7; D could derive from TRBD1 or TRBD2 (5 bases each). DNA for the CDR3: TGTGCCAGCAGTGAACAAGGGGCGCGGGCCTACGAGCAGTACTTC. It translates to CASSEQGARAYEQYF.